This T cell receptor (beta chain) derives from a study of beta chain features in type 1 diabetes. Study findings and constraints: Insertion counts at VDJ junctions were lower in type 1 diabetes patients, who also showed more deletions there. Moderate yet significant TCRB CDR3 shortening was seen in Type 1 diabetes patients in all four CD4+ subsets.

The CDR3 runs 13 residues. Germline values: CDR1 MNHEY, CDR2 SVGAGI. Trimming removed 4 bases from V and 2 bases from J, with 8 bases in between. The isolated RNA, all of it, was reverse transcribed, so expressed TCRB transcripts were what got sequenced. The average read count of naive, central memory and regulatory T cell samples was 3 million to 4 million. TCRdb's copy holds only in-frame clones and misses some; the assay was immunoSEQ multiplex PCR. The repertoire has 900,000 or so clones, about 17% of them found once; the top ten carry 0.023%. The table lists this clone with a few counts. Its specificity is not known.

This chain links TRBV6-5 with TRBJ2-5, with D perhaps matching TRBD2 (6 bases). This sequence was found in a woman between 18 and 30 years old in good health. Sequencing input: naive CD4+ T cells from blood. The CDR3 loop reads CASSLAEQETQYF. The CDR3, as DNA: TGTGCCAGCAGTTTAGCGGAACAAGAGACCCAGTACTTC.